A single sample is the source of the 23 T cell receptor beta chains below, sequenced in a study of blood T cell repertoires in COVID-19. Profiling relied on immunoSEQ multiplex PCR, and the TCRdb table lists in-frame clones only, not all of them. The repertoire consists of tens of thousands of clones, with 76% occurring once and the leading ten covering around 14%. Input material: peripheral blood. These TCRs come from a man aged 55-75 years with COVID-19, enrolled during active disease.

The chain links TRBV3-1 (or the pseudogene TRBV3-2) to TRBJ2-2; perhaps TRBD1 as D (6 bases). Looked up from germline, CDR1 is LGHDT and CDR2 is YNNKEL (reference sequence). V lost 0 bases and J 3 bases, leaving 14 bases between the germline ends. The length of the CDR3 is 17 residues. In DNA form, the CDR3 reads TGTGCCAGCAGCCAAGATATAAGTCGACAGGACACCGGGGAGCTGTTTTTT. Translating it yields CASSQDISRQDTGELFF.

The chain employs TRBV5-1 and TRBJ2-1; D perhaps matches TRBD2 (5 bases). CDR1 and CDR2 (germline): SGHRS, YFSETQ. V lost 0 bases and J lost 1, with 8 bases in between. The CDR3 runs 15 residues. This chain's CDR3 is CASSLGGASYNEQFF. The CDR3 DNA reads TGCGCCAGCAGCTTGGGGGGAGCGTCCTACAATGAGCAGTTCTTC. Full variable domain (remainder filled in from reference TRBV5-1 and TRBJ2-1): KAGVTQTPRYLIKTRGQQVTLSCSPISGHRSVSWYQQTPGQGLQFLFEYFSETQRNKGNFPGRFSGRQFSNSRSEMNVSTLELGDSALYLCASSLGGASYNEQFFGPGTRLTVL.

The CDR3 DNA reads TGCGCCAGCAGCTCCCGGACTAGCGGGGGGGCGGCCAAAAACATTCAGTACTTC. The encoded protein is CASSSRTSGGAAKNIQYF. The chain carries TRBV5-1 and TRBJ2-4; TRBD2 matches 15 bases. With 3 bases clipped from V and 1 base from J, the junction kept 5 bases outside the gene matches. Germline CDR1 reads SGHRS; CDR2 reads YFSETQ. The length of the CDR3 is 18 residues.

The rearrangement uses TRBV5-1 and TRBJ2-7, with D hard to call. CDR3 length equals 14 residues. V dropped 0 bases and J dropped 4 bases, with 11 bases sitting between them. Germline CDR1 reads SGHRS; CDR2 reads YFSETQ. CDR3 bases: TGCGCCAGCAGCTTGGTCCCGGGTGGGTACGAGCAGTACTTC. Amino acid sequence: CASSLVPGGYEQYF. Looking up the rest from reference TRBV5-1 and TRBJ2-7 gives the full variable domain: KAGVTQTPRYLIKTRGQQVTLSCSPISGHRSVSWYQQTPGQGLQFLFEYFSETQRNKGNFPGRFSGRQFSNSRSEMNVSTLELGDSALYLCASSLVPGGYEQYFGPGTRLTVT.

Notes on this clone: One junction end disagrees with the germline gene, perhaps due to a read error. The chain is built from TRBV2 and TRBJ2-3, with 10 bases matching TRBD2. The CDR3 runs to 16 residues. The V gene's germline CDR1 is SNHLY and CDR2 FYNNEI. The DNA of the CDR3 is TGTGCCAGCAGTGCTGGGCAAGCGGGGGGGCCAGATACACAGTATTTT. Its protein product is CASSAGQAGGPDTQYF.

The CDR3 spells CARSLLAGQDHYEQYF. DNA for the CDR3: TGTGCCAGAAGCTTGCTAGCGGGCCAAGACCACTACGAGCAGTACTTC. The V gene is TRBV5-3, the J gene TRBJ2-7; TRBD2 matches at 8 bases. Being an ORF, TRBV5-3 has a function that is uncertain. This CDR3 contains 16 residues. V dropped 1 base and J dropped 3; count of bases not matched to a gene: 9.

The chain carries TRBV28 and TRBJ2-7, with TRBD2 as a possible D gene (5 bases). Trimming cost V 2 bases and J 0 bases, with 8 bases left between them. This CDR3 has 14 residues. The V gene's germline CDR1 is MDHEN and CDR2 SYDVKM. The DNA for the CDR3 is TGTGCCAGCAGTTTACGGAGGAACTCCTACGAGCAGTACTTC. This codes for CASSLRRNSYEQYF.

The genes are TRBV24-1 and TRBJ1-1; possibly TRBD1 for D (6 bases). Trimming removed 3 bases from V and 5 bases from J, with 18 bases in between. There are 16 residues in the CDR3. CDR1 is KGHDR and CDR2 is SFDVKD in the germline V gene. The DNA of the CDR3 is TGTGCCACCAGTGATGTGCCGGGACAAGGAAAGACTGAAGCTTTCTTT. Protein sequence: CATSDVPGQGKTEAFF.

This sequence joins TRBV7-3 and TRBJ2-7, with a possible D match to TRBD1 (6 bases). The CDR3 runs to 13 residues. V was cut by 3 bases and J by 5 bases, with 11 bases left in between. Germline CDR1 is SGHTA and CDR2 is FQGTGA. This CDR3 reads CASSLVPGDEQYF. For the CDR3, the DNA is TGTGCCAGCAGCTTGGTCCCAGGGGACGAGCAGTACTTC.

This clone was seen more than once but under ten times. J is TRBJ2-1 and V is TRBV9, with 9 bases identical to TRBD2. After removal of 3 bases from V and 4 bases from J, the junction contained 5 bases not matched to a gene. The CDR3 has 15 residues. From germline, CDR1 is SGDLS and CDR2 YYNGEE. CDR3 nucleotides: TGTGCCAGCAGCGCAAAGACTAGCGGTTACAATGAGCAGTTCTTC. Amino acids: CASSAKTSGYNEQFF.

The table lists this clone with a count of one. This sequence joins TRBV7-3 and TRBJ2-2, with 8 bases identical to TRBD2. V shed 4 bases and J 5 bases; nucleotides not matched to a gene: 21. The CDR3 is made up of 20 amino acids. Per the germline V gene, CDR1 is SGHTA and CDR2 is FQGTGA. CDR3 coding DNA: TGTGCCAGCAGCTCCAACCTCGCTAACCCCCTACTAGCGGATACCGGGGAGCTGTTTTTT. Protein sequence: CASSSNLANPLLADTGELFF. Using reference TRBV7-3 and TRBJ2-2 for the parts outside the CDR3, the full variable domain is GAGVSQTPSNKVTEKGKYVELRCDPISGHTALYWYRQSLGQGPEFLIYFQGTGAADDSGLPNDRFFAVRPEGSVSTLKIQRTERGDSAVYLCASSSNLANPLLADTGELFFGEGSRLTVL.

This sequence joins TRBV5-5 and TRBJ2-3, with 10 positions matching TRBD1. Germline V CDR1 and CDR2: SGHKS, YYEKEE (reference sequence). Losses at the gene ends were 0 bases for V and 3 bases for J; bases not matched to a gene: 4. This CDR3 is 16 amino acids long. The CDR3 is CASSLVGGQGTDTQYF. Written as DNA, the CDR3 is TGTGCCAGCAGCTTGGTGGGGGGACAGGGGACAGATACGCAGTATTTT.

J is TRBJ2-2 and V is TRBV2, with 12 nucleotides matching TRBD2. CDR3 size: 15 residues. The V segment lost 6 bases and the J segment 5 bases; nucleotides outside the gene matches: 4. Germline V gives CDR1 SNHLY, CDR2 FYNNEI. This CDR3 reads CASRRTSGITGELFF. CDR3 DNA: TGTGCCAGCAGGAGGACTAGCGGGATTACCGGGGAGCTGTTTTTT.

This chain joins TRBV12-3 or TRBV12-4 and TRBJ2-5, with D unclear. V was shortened by 2 bases and J by 4 bases, with 5 bases between the two germline ends. The CDR3 loop spans 12 amino acids. Here the CDR3 reads CASSLMRETQYF. CDR3 DNA sequence: TGTGCCAGCAGTTTAATGCGAGAGACCCAGTACTTC.

The chain employs TRBV7-9 and TRBJ2-7, with D possibly matching TRBD1 (7 bases). The CDR3 consists of 13 residues. V lost 10 bases, J lost 4 bases, and 17 bases lay in between. CDR1 is SEHNR, CDR2 FQNEAQ, per germline (reference sequence). CDR3 residues: CATGAGTAYEQYF. The CDR3 bases are TGTGCCACGGGGGCCGGGACAGCATACGAGCAGTACTTC. The entire variable domain, with the rest obtained from reference TRBV7-9 and TRBJ2-7, is as follows: DTGVSQNPRHKITKRGQNVTFRCDPISEHNRLYWYRQTLGQGPEFLTYFQNEAQLEKSRLLSDRFSAERPKGSFSTLEIQRTEQGDSAMYLCATGAGTAYEQYFGPGTRLTVT.

This chain uses TRBV12-3 or TRBV12-4 with TRBJ1-2; possible D gene TRBD1, 5 bases. The CDR3 loop spans 13 amino acids. Trimming took off 5 bases at V and 4 bases at J, with 11 bases between the two ends. The CDR3 nucleotides are TGTGCCAGCAGTCCTCAGGGTTTCTATGGCTACACCTTC. This encodes CASSPQGFYGYTF.

V usage is TRBV6-6 and J usage is TRBJ1-1; D gene unclear. CDR3 length: 13 amino acids. V lost 2 bases and J lost 3, with 7 bases in between. CDR1 is MNHNY, CDR2 SVGAGI, per germline (reference sequence). DNA for the CDR3: TGTGCCAGCAGTTACCGGAGGGACACTGAAGCTTTCTTT. This codes for CASSYRRDTEAFF.

V is TRBV19 and J is TRBJ2-1; D gene uncertain. Germline-derived CDR1 and CDR2 are LNHDA and SQIVND (reference sequence). V lost 6 bases, J lost 9 bases, and 9 bases lay in between. The CDR3 contains 11 residues. The CDR3 loop reads CASSPGFEQFF. CDR3 sequence (DNA): TGTGCCAGTAGCCCCGGGTTTGAGCAGTTCTTC.

This clone has just a few counts. The chain is built from TRBV11-2 and TRBJ2-5; 7 bases fit TRBD1. Germline V gene data show CDR1 as SGHAT and CDR2 as FQNNGV. V lost 5 bases, J lost 0 bases, and 6 bases stayed unmatched. This CDR3 is 15 amino acids long. The DNA of the CDR3 is TGTGCCAGCAGCGCCGGGACAGATCACCAAGAGACCCAGTACTTC. It encodes CASSAGTDHQETQYF.

V is TRBV4-2 and J is TRBJ2-3, with D perhaps TRBD2 (6 bases). The CDR3 has 15 residues. CDR1 and CDR2 (germline): LGHNA, YNFKEQ. Trimming stripped 1 base from V and 2 bases from J, with 10 bases between. The DNA for the CDR3 is TGTGCCAGCAGCCAAGCCGGGAGTTACACAGATACGCAGTATTTT. As protein: CASSQAGSYTDTQYF.

The chain joins TRBV6-2 or TRBV6-3 to TRBJ2-3; D not certain. CDR1 MNHEY and CDR2 SVGEGT come from the germline V gene. The CDR3 contains 15 residues. The V gene lost 2 bases and the J gene lost 0 bases, with 9 bases spanning the gap. In nucleotides, the CDR3 is TGTGCCAGCAGTTACGCAGCGTCTAGCACAGATACGCAGTATTTT. Translated: CASSYAASSTDTQYF.

In this sample, this clone turned up once. V is TRBV5-1 and J is TRBJ1-1; TRBD1 agrees at 10 bases. J gave up 2 bases and V 3 bases, and 4 bases lay outside the gene matches. CDR3 length: 15 residues. Germline-derived CDR1 and CDR2 are SGHRS and YFSETQ. This chain's CDR3 is CASSSRTGGNTEAFF. DNA for the CDR3: TGCGCCAGCAGCTCCCGGACAGGGGGTAACACTGAAGCTTTCTTT.

The chain recombines TRBV10-1 with TRBJ2-3, with 8 nucleotides matching TRBD2. Losses at the gene ends were 6 bases for V and 5 bases for J; bases not matched to a gene: 4. The length of the CDR3 is 13 residues. The germline V gene has CDR1 WNHNN and CDR2 SYGVQD (reference sequence). DNA for the CDR3: TGCGCCAGCAGGGGAGCGGGGGAAGATACGCAGTATTTT. Protein sequence: CASRGAGEDTQYF.